The 23 T cell receptor beta chains listed next were all sequenced from one sample in a study of blood T cell repertoires in COVID-19. This table comes from immunoSEQ multiplex PCR, and its TCRdb copy is limited to in-frame clones, with some not included. In the table there are around 300,000 clones, over 80% of which are singletons. Source material: PBMCs or T cells enriched from blood (not recorded which). These receptors were collected from a young man who had recovered from COVID-19.

This rearrangement joins TRBV6-5 to TRBJ2-7, with D perhaps matching TRBD1 (6 bases). This CDR3 is built from 14 residues. Germline loops: CDR1 MNHEY, CDR2 SVGAGI. The germline V and J ends were trimmed by 2 bases and 4 bases, with 12 bases remaining between them. The CDR3 sequence is CASSYRGMRYEQYF. The CDR3 DNA reads as TGTGCCAGCAGTTACAGGGGGATGAGGTACGAGCAGTACTTC.

J is TRBJ1-1 and V is TRBV2, with a possible D match to TRBD1 (5 bases). Germline V gene lookup returns CDR1 SNHLY and CDR2 FYNNEI. The ends were cut back, 4 bases at V and 7 bases at J, with 16 bases in the middle. The CDR3 spans 14 residues. The CDR3 DNA is TGTGCCAGCAGTGCGTGGGGGGAGGGCGGTGAAGCTTTCTTT. This gives the protein CASSAWGEGGEAFF.

The chain links TRBV5-1 to TRBJ2-1; D might be TRBD2 (5 bases). The CDR3 contains 15 residues. In germline, CDR1 is SGHRS, CDR2 YFSETQ. Trimming removed 5 bases from V and 0 bases from J, with 12 bases in between. CDR3 amino acids: CASRDTGSSYNEQFF. CDR3 nucleotides: TGCGCCAGCAGAGACACGGGGAGCTCCTACAATGAGCAGTTCTTC.

This chain links TRBV24-1 with TRBJ2-1, with D perhaps matching TRBD2 (5 bases). Trimming shortened V by 3 bases and J by 5 bases, and 13 bases separated the two germline ends. Germline V gene lookup returns CDR1 KGHDR and CDR2 SFDVKD. This CDR3 has 15 amino acids. CDR3 protein: CATSDPGTLDNEQFF. CDR3 coding DNA: TGTGCCACCAGTGATCCGGGAACGCTAGACAATGAGCAGTTCTTC.

The chain joins TRBV29-1 to TRBJ1-1; D is perhaps TRBD1 (5 bases). The CDR3 is 13 amino acids. V was trimmed by 7 bases and J by 3 bases, leaving 15 bases between them. Germline V gives CDR1 SQVTM, CDR2 ANQGSEA. The CDR3 loop reads CSASQGSDTEAFF. The CDR3 nucleotides are TGCAGCGCTTCCCAGGGCAGTGACACTGAAGCTTTCTTT. Variable domain in full (rest from reference TRBV29-1 and TRBJ1-1): SAVISQKPSRDICQRGTSLTIQCQVDSQVTMMFWYRQQPGQSLTLIATANQGSEATYESGFVIDKFPISRPNLTFSTLTVSNMSPEDSSIYLCSASQGSDTEAFFGQGTRLTVV.

The V gene is TRBV9, the J gene TRBJ2-5; 12 bases are shared with TRBD2. With 0 bases clipped from V and 2 bases from J, the junction kept 8 bases outside the gene matches. CDR3 length: 18 residues. The germline gives CDR1 SGDLS, CDR2 YYNGEE. The CDR3 DNA reads TGTGCCAGCAGCGTAGAATCTAGCGGGGGGGCTTGGCAAGAGACCCAGTACTTC. Translation gives CASSVESSGGAWQETQYF.

The rearrangement joins TRBV7-8 to TRBJ2-1; D is unresolved. V lost 2 bases and J 15 bases, leaving 17 bases between the germline ends. The CDR3 extends over 13 amino acids. The germline gives CDR1 SGHVS, CDR2 FQNEAQ. CDR3 DNA sequence: TGTGCCAGCAGCTTATCGTCCACAGCCATATGGTTCTTC. Protein: CASSLSSTAIWFF.

The chain recombines TRBV5-1 with TRBJ2-7; tentatively, D is TRBD2 (7 bases). CDR1 is SGHRS and CDR2 is YFSETQ in the germline V gene. V was cut by 3 bases and J by 4 bases, with 11 bases left in between. The CDR3 runs to 13 residues. CDR3 protein: CASSSGGKYEQYF. The CDR3 DNA reads as TGCGCCAGCAGCTCGGGGGGCAAGTACGAGCAGTACTTC.

This clone was counted once. In DNA, the CDR3 is TGTGCCAGCAGTTCCCGGACAGGGTCCTACGAGCAGTACTTC. Amino acids: CASSSRTGSYEQYF. The chain recombines TRBV28 with TRBJ2-7; 8 nucleotides line up with TRBD1. The CDR3 is 14 amino acids. V lost 4 bases to trimming and J lost 1 base; unmatched junction nucleotides: 3. Germline CDR1 MDHEN, CDR2 SYDVKM.

The rearrangement joins TRBV29-1 to TRBJ2-7, with 9 bases matching TRBD1. The CDR3 totals 11 residues. The trim removed 7 bases at V and 3 bases at J, leaving 1 base unmatched. The germline V gene encodes CDR1 SQVTM and CDR2 ANQGSEA. The CDR3 DNA is TGCAGCGGGGGACAGGGCTACGAGCAGTACTTC. This translates into CSGGQGYEQYF.

The DNA for the CDR3 is TGTGCCAGCAGCCTCGGAAACATTCAGTACTTC. It is translated as CASSLGNIQYF. The J gene is TRBJ2-4, the V gene TRBV28; D is unresolved. V lost 6 bases to trimming and J lost 6 bases, with 6 bases between them. The CDR3 covers 11 residues. Germline lookup yields CDR1 MDHEN and CDR2 SYDVKM.

This chain links TRBV6-2 or TRBV6-3 with TRBJ1-5, with D perhaps TRBD1 (5 bases). Germline-derived CDR1 and CDR2 are MNHEY and SVGEGT. The CDR3 totals 13 residues. V gave up 5 bases and J gave up 3 bases, with 8 bases separating them. CDR3 nucleotides: TGTGCCAGCAGTGACAGCTTCAATCAGCCCCAGCATTTT. Protein sequence: CASSDSFNQPQHF.

V gene TRBV2 combines with J gene TRBJ1-4; D not resolved. The V end was cut by 7 bases, the J end by 3 bases, with 9 bases between. Germline values: CDR1 SNHLY, CDR2 FYNNEI. The CDR3 spans 13 residues. The CDR3 sequence: CASNLNANEKLFF. The CDR3 DNA reads TGTGCCAGCAACTTGAACGCTAATGAAAAACTGTTTTTT.

The chain combines TRBV3-1 (or the pseudogene TRBV3-2) with TRBJ2-1; 12 bases match TRBD2. The V gene end was trimmed by 4 bases and the J gene end by 6 bases; junction bases not matched to a gene: 10. Germline V gene lookup returns CDR1 LGHDT and CDR2 YNNKEL (reference sequence). CDR3 size: 17 residues. CDR3 DNA sequence: TGTGCCAGCAGCCCGTGGGCTAGCGGGGGGGTATCCAATGAGCAGTTCTTC. Translating it yields CASSPWASGGVSNEQFF.

This chain uses TRBV23-1 with TRBJ2-7; TRBD1 might be the D (5 bases). TRBV23-1 is flagged as an ORF with uncertain function. The CDR3 has 14 residues. V was cut by 3 bases and J by 2 bases, with 11 bases left in between. The CDR3 DNA follows: TGCGCCAGCAGTCATCCAGGGTTAACCTACGAGCAGTACTTC. Its protein product is CASSHPGLTYEQYF.

V usage is TRBV5-1 and J usage is TRBJ1-5; 8 bases are a match to TRBD1. Germline values: CDR1 SGHRS, CDR2 YFSETQ. Germline trimming cut 0 bases from V and 3 bases from J; bases unmatched to any gene: 14. This CDR3 is built from 19 residues. CDR3 nucleotides: TGCGCCAGCAGCTTGGCCCGGGGAGACAGGGGCATCCCCAATCAGCCCCAGCATTTT. This codes for CASSLARGDRGIPNQPQHF.

The chain couples TRBV19 to TRBJ2-7; D possibly corresponds to TRBD2 (7 bases). CDR1 and CDR2 (germline): LNHDA, SQIVND (reference sequence). The germline V and J ends were trimmed by 5 bases and 3 bases, with 17 bases remaining between them. This CDR3 comprises 15 residues. The CDR3 DNA reads TGTGCCAGTAGTTCATATCCGGGGGGCGGCTACGAGCAGTACTTC. Its protein is CASSSYPGGGYEQYF.

V gene TRBV7-9 combines with J gene TRBJ1-2, with 7 nucleotides matching TRBD1. The CDR3 sequence is 15 residues long. Germline CDR1 is SEHNR and CDR2 is FQNEAQ (reference sequence). V shed 3 bases and J 4 bases; nucleotides not matched to a gene: 8. CDR3 loop: CASSLPLGTVYGYTF. In DNA, the CDR3 is TGTGCCAGCAGCTTGCCGCTCGGGACAGTCTATGGCTACACCTTC.

CDR3: CASSPPRGGNEQYF. The CDR3 DNA reads as TGTGCCAGCAGCCCCCCCCGGGGGGGTAATGAGCAGTACTTC. V and J are TRBV6-4 and TRBJ2-7, with 8 bases aligning to TRBD2. This CDR3 contains 14 residues. Germline V CDR1 and CDR2: MRHNA, SNTAGT. Trimming took 6 bases from V and 7 from J; bases not matched to a gene: 11.

This sequence joins TRBV10-1 and TRBJ2-2; D not certain. Between the trimmed V and J ends, which lost 3 bases and 2 bases, there was a span of 4 bases. Germline CDR1 reads WNHNN; CDR2 reads SYGVQD (reference sequence). The CDR3 contains 13 residues. The CDR3, as DNA: TGCGCCAGCAGTGACGTCAACACCGGGGAGCTGTTTTTT. This translates into CASSDVNTGELFF.

The chain employs TRBV19 and TRBJ1-2, with 8 bases identical to TRBD1. Germline values: CDR1 LNHDA, CDR2 SQIVND (reference sequence). V trimming: 5 bases; J trimming: 3 bases; junction bases outside the gene matches: 8. The CDR3 contains 15 residues. The CDR3 region has the DNA TGTGCCAGTAGTCGCCTAGAGACAGGGGACTATGGCTACACCTTC. Residues: CASSRLETGDYGYTF.

V gene TRBV19 combines with J gene TRBJ2-7; 7 bases agree with TRBD2. The ends lost 4 bases at V and 6 bases at J; junction bases unmatched: 12. The CDR3 extends over 15 amino acids. Germline V gives CDR1 LNHDA, CDR2 SQIVND (reference sequence). CDR3: CASSRSGEIGSEQYF. Written as DNA, the CDR3 is TGTGCCAGTAGTAGGAGCGGGGAGATTGGTAGCGAGCAGTACTTC.

V and J are TRBV28 and TRBJ1-4, with D possibly being TRBD1 (5 bases). The germline gives CDR1 MDHEN, CDR2 SYDVKM. V was pared by 7 bases and J by 0 bases, with 9 bases between. The CDR3 is 14 amino acids. The CDR3 coding sequence is TGTGCCAGCACCCTGACAGCAACTAATGAAAAACTGTTTTTT. Translating it yields CASTLTATNEKLFF.